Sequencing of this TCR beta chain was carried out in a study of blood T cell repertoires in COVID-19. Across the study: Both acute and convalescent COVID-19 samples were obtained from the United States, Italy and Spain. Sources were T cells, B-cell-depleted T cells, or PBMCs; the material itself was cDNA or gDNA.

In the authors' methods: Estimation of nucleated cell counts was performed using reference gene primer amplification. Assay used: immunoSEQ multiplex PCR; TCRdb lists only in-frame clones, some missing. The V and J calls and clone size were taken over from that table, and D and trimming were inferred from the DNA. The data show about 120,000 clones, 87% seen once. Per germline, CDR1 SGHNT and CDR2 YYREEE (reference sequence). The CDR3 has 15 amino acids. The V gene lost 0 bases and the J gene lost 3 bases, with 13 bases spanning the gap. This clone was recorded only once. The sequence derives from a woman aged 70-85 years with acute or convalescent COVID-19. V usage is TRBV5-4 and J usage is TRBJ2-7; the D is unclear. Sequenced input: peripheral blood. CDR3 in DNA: TGTGCCAGCAGCTTGGTAACTGCCAGCGACTACGAGCAGTACTTC. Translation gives CASSLVTASDYEQYF.